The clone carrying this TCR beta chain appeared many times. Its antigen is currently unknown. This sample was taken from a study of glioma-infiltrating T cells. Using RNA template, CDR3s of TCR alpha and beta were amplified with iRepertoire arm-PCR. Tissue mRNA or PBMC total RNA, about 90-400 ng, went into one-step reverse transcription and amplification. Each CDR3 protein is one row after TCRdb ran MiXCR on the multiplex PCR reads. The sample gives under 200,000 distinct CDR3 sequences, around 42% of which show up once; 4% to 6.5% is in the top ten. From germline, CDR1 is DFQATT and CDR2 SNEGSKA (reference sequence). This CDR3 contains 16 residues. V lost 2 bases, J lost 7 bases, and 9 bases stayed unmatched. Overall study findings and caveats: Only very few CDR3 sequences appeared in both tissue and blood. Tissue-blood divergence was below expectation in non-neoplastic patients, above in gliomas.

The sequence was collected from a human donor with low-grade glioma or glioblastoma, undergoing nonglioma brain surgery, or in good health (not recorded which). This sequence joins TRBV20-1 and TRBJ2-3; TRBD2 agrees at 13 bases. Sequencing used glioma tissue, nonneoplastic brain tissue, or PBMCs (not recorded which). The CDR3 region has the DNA TGCAGTGCTAGAAGTGCACTAGCGGGGGGGGGGAATACGCAGTATTTT. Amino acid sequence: CSARSALAGGGNTQYF.